This T cell receptor (beta chain) was identified in a study of Ad26.COV2.S vaccination and SARS-CoV-2 variants (dated by TCRdb to the early 2020s). For the study in its entirety: Donors in the vaccine arm were drawn from COV1001, a multicentre, randomized, double-blind, placebo-controlled phase I-IIa trial testing Ad26.COV2.S in healthy adults. Investigators did not know the trial group allocation while performing experiments and assessing outcomes. Ad26.COV2.S was given intramuscularly at 5x10^10 or 1x10^11 viral particles, as a single shot or as two shots 56 days apart. A total of 32 samples were included in the TCR-sequenced set, comprising some 20 Ad26.COV2.S vaccine recipients, 5 placebo recipients and 8 SARS-CoV-2 convalescent individuals. Trial participants were randomized into five groups of five: low-dose or high-dose Ad26.COV2.S given once or twice, or placebo on both occasions. The specificity and breadth of SARS-CoV-2-reactive T cell receptors after Ad26.COV2.S vaccination were assessed by TCRbeta repertoire sequencing.

Study-level results and caveats: It was noted by the authors that total T cell responses may have been underestimated by the TCR breadth and depth analyses. Vaccine and placebo recipients had similar non-spike TCR breadth, a finding consistent with the vaccine containing only spike. The study was not powered to compare responses between vaccine doses or regimens. Ad26.COV2.S recipients had higher spike-specific TCR breadth than placebo recipients (P = 0.0014). After vaccination, substantial breadth of spike-specific CD8+ and CD4+ T cell responses was reported.

Explained via the paper, the treatment or condition label denotes: around 19 received Ad26.COV2.S at low or high dose, single or two shots; roughly five received placebo; per-sample allocation not given. For vaccine and placebo recipients, repertoires were sequenced using samples collected on day 63 after the first injection. In Cohort 1b, 25 to 30 adults aged 18-55 years were enrolled at a single site in Boston, USA, between 29 July and 7 August 2020. As a vaccine, Ad26.COV2.S was a replication-incompetent adenovirus type 26 vector that expressed a prefusion-stabilized SARS-CoV-2 spike protein derived from the original Wuhan strain. Points on this clone: Its target antigen remains unknown. Qualities for individual bases were not recorded, and no much larger clone is one base off.

In the germline V gene, CDR1 corresponds to MNHEY and CDR2 to SVGAGI. V lost 2 bases and J lost 8 bases; the stretch between them is 12 bases long. Taken from cysteine to phenylalanine, the CDR3 has 14 residues. Only CDR3 DNA remains: 42 bases, in frame from the first base. TCRbeta CDR3 regions were sequenced with the immunoSEQ Assay. After extraction, genomic DNA underwent amplification by bias-controlled multiplex PCR, followed by high-throughput sequencing. In the source study's methods: To quantify the absolute abundance of every unique TCRbeta CDR3 region, sequences were collapsed and filtered. T cell fraction was estimated by normalizing TCRbeta template counts to usable DNA, with usable DNA measured through amplification of reference genes found in all nucleated cells. Repertoire TCRs were annotated as SARS-CoV-2-specific by exact matching of V gene, CDR3 amino acid sequence and J gene to a known reactive TCR set. The reference SARS-CoV-2 TCR set was derived from MIRA and filtered for enrichment in COVID-19-positive ImmuneCODE repertoires, a step that removed public or cross-reactive TCRs. Using the MIRA antigens, annotated TCRs were further analysed by specific ORF or by position within an ORF. Depth was the summed frequency of annotated unique rearrangements, while breadth was defined as annotated unique rearrangements over total unique productive rearrangements. Two-sided Wilcoxon rank-sum tests were used to compare TCR breadth between groups. TCRdb carries this immuneACCESS record with in-frame sequences only. Its versions omit some clonotypes, under half of them owing to an unresolved V gene in the studies checked, with the rest unexplained. Clone size and V and J calls were adopted from that table, with D and trimming inferred from the DNA. A total of about 410,000 clones appear in this sample, around nine tenths of them only once. Around 2% of the sample is taken by the ten largest.

The V gene is TRBV6-5 and the J gene is TRBJ1-4; the D gene is not confidently resolved. Sequencing used peripheral blood, obtained in a trial of Ad26.COV2.S vaccine versus placebo. The receptor's source is a person aged 18-65 years who received the Ad26.COV2.S COVID-19 vaccine or a placebo. The sequence in DNA is TGTGCCAGCAGTTACCGCCCACATACGGAAAAACTGTTTTTT. This encodes CASSYRPHTEKLFF.